This TCR beta chain originates from a study of T cell responses to AZD1222 COVID-19 vaccine. General study results and limits: Close to half of all spike-specific TCRs reportedly target regions of the variants that are unmutated.

The protocol was immunoSEQ multiplex PCR, while the TCRdb copy is restricted to in-frame clones and leaves out a portion. The sample has 110,000 to 150,000 clones, approximately 90% seen once. Germline V gene data show CDR1 as LGHDT and CDR2 as YNNKEL (reference sequence). J gave up 7 bases and V 4 bases, and 7 bases lay outside the gene matches. The CDR3 is made up of 14 amino acids. Concerning this clone: Its cognate antigen is unknown.

The sequence derives from an adult in good health. The sample here was peripheral blood, taken on day 0 of AZD1222 vaccination. This chain links TRBV3-1 (or the pseudogene TRBV3-2) with TRBJ2-7; 10 positions match TRBD1. The CDR3 spells CASSLGQGLGEQYF. The CDR3, as DNA: TGTGCCAGCAGCCTGGGACAGGGGTTGGGAGAGCAGTACTTC.